This TCR beta chain originates from a study of T-cell reconstitution after alpha-beta-depleted transplantation in children. The CDR3 extends over 12 amino acids. The V gene's germline CDR1 is MGHDK and CDR2 SYGVNS. Trimming removed 5 bases from V and 7 bases from J, with 12 bases in between. A TCRbeta library incorporating unique molecular identifiers was prepared. TCRdb called the PCR reads again in MiXCR, with one record for every CDR3 protein. Of approximately 490,000 distinct CDR3 sequences in the sample, around 12% were seen once. The rearrangement links TRBV25-1 to TRBJ2-7, with unresolved D. Sequencing used PBMCs from the stem cell graft donor, obtained from the stem cell graft. The TCR sequence derives from a human donor who donated a stem cell graft to a child with combined immunodeficiency. The CDR3 reads CASSFSPLEQYF. CDR3 sequence (DNA): TGTGCCAGCAGTTTCAGCCCCCTGGAGCAGTACTTC.